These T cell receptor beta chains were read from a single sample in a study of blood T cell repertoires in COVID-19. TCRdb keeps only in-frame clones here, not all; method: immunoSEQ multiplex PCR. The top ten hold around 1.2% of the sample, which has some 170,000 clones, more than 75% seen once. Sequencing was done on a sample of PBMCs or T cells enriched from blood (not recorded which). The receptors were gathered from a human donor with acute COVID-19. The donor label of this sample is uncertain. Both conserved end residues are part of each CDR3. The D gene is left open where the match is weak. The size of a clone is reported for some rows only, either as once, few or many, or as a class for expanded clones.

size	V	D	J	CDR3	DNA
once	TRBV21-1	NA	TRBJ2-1	CASSFGTPYNEQFF	TGTGCCAGCAGTTTCGGGACTCCCTACAATGAGCAGTTCTTC
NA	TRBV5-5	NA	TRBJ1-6	CASSLEPSPLHF	TGTGCCAGCAGCTTGGAGCCTTCACCCCTCCACTTT
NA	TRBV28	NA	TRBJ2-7	CASSPQGSYEQYF	TGTGCCAGCAGTCCTCAGGGGTCCTACGAGCAGTACTTC
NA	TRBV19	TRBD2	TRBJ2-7	CASTPTSGDSYEQYF	TGTGCCAGTACCCCGACTAGCGGGGATTCCTACGAGCAGTACTTC
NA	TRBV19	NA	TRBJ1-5	CASSILGTSQPQHF	TGTGCCAGTAGTATCCTGGGCACGAGTCAGCCCCAGCATTTT
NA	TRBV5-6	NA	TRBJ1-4	CASSLDRTNEKLFF	TGTGCCAGCAGCTTGGACAGGACTAATGAAAAACTGTTTTTT
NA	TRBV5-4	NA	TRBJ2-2	CASSSSRGSGELFF	TGTGCCAGCAGCTCGAGCCGGGGGAGCGGGGAGCTGTTTTTT
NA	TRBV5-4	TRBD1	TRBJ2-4	CASSSPGGTGGSKNIQYF	TGTGCCAGCAGCTCCCCAGGTGGGACAGGGGGCTCAAAAAACATTCAGTACTTC
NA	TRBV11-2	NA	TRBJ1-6	CASSTIRGAPSPLHF	TGTGCCAGCAGTACCATACGGGGGGCCCCGTCACCCCTCCACTTT
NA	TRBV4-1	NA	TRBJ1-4	CASSFQGSEKLFF	TGCGCCAGCAGCTTTCAGGGATCTGAAAAACTGTTTTTT
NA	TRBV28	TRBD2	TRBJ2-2	CASRASGGSFGELFF	TGTGCCAGCAGGGCTAGCGGGGGGTCTTTCGGGGAGCTGTTTTTT
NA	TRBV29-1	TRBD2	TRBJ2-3	CSVEDLRGGTDTQYF	TGCAGCGTTGAAGACCTCCGGGGGGGCACAGATACGCAGTATTTT
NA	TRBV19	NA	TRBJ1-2	CASSMQGPDYGYTF	TGTGCCAGTAGTATGCAGGGGCCAGACTATGGCTACACCTTC
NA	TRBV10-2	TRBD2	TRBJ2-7	CASRGWTGSGGEQYF	TGCGCCAGCAGGGGGTGGACGGGATCCGGGGGGGAGCAGTACTTC
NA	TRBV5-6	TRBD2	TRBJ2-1	CASSLANSGGNEQFF	TGTGCCAGCAGCTTGGCCAATAGCGGGGGTAATGAGCAGTTCTTC
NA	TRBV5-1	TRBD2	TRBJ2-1	CASSLGLALSYNEQFF	TGCGCCAGCAGCTTAGGACTAGCCCTCTCCTACAATGAGCAGTTCTTC
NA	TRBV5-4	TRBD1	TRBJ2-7	CASSGGTGVDEQYF	TGTGCCAGCAGCGGGGGGACAGGGGTCGACGAGCAGTACTTC
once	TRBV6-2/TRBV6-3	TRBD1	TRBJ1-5	CASSSSLFRQGGGNQPQHF	TGTGCCAGCAGTTCCTCACTATTCAGACAGGGCGGGGGCAATCAGCCCCAGCATTTT
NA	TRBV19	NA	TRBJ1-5	CASSPNRINQPQHF	TGTGCCAGTAGTCCTAACAGGATCAATCAGCCCCAGCATTTT
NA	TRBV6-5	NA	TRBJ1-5	CASRLYALSNQPQHF	TGTGCCAGCAGACTTTATGCCCTAAGCAATCAGCCCCAGCATTTT
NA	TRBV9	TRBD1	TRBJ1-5	CASSTGQGANQPQHF	TGTGCCAGCAGCACCGGACAGGGGGCGAATCAGCCCCAGCATTTT
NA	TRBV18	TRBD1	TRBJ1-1	CASSPGQGRTEAFF	TGTGCCAGCTCACCGGGACAGGGAAGGACTGAAGCTTTCTTT
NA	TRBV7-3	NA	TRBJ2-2	CASSSQGNTGELFF	TGTGCCAGCAGCTCTCAGGGGAACACCGGGGAGCTGTTTTTT
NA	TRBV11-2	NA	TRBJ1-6	CASSLDLAANNSPLHF	TGTGCCAGCAGCTTAGATCTGGCGGCGAATAATTCACCCCTCCACTTT
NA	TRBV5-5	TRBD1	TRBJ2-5	CASSFDRGELGETQYF	TGTGCCAGCAGCTTTGACAGGGGCGAGTTAGGGGAGACCCAGTACTTC
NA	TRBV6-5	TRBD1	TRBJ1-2	CASSYWTGSDYTF	TGTGCCAGCAGTTACTGGACAGGGTCGGATTACACCTTC
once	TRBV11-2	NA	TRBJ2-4	CASSLPGRGSLGKNIQYF	TGTGCCAGCAGCTTACCCGGCCGGGGTTCCTTAGGCAAAAACATTCAGTACTTC
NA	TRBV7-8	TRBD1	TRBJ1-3	CASSRRTGPPGNTIYF	TGTGCCAGCAGCCGACGGACAGGGCCCCCTGGAAACACCATATATTTT
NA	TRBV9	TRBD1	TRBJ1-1	CASSVTDRELTEAFF	TGTGCCAGCAGCGTAACTGACAGGGAATTAACTGAAGCTTTCTTT
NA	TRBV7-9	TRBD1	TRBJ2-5	CASSLTGGRETQYF	TGTGCCAGCAGCTTGACAGGGGGCAGGGAGACCCAGTACTTC
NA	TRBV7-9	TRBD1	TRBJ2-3	CASRPAPGGSTDTQYF	TGTGCCAGCAGACCAGCTCCAGGGGGCTCCACAGATACGCAGTATTTT
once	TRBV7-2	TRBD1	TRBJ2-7	CASSLAGTGRGQQYF	TGTGCCAGCAGCTTAGCAGGGACAGGGAGGGGGCAGCAGTACTTC
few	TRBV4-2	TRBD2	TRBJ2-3	CASSQALAGAGDTQYF	TGTGCCAGCAGCCAGGCACTAGCGGGGGCGGGAGATACGCAGTATTTT
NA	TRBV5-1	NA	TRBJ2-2	CASSLDRGTGELFF	TGCGCCAGCAGCTTGGATAGAGGCACCGGGGAGCTGTTTTTT
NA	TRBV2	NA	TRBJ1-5	CASRDRGNQPQHF	TGTGCCAGCAGAGACAGAGGCAATCAGCCCCAGCATTTT
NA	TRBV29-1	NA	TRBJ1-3	CSIDRLSSGNTIYF	TGCAGCATTGACAGGCTGAGCTCTGGAAACACCATATATTTT
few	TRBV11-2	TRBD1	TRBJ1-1	CASSSGQGARGAFF	TGTGCCAGCAGCTCAGGACAGGGGGCGAGGGGAGCTTTCTTT
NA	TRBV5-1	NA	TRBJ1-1	CASSLGGRDTEAFF	TGCGCCAGCAGCTTGGGGGGGCGCGACACTGAAGCTTTCTTT
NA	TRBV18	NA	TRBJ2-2	CASSPGARTANTGELFF	TGTGCCAGCTCACCAGGGGCGAGGACAGCGAACACCGGGGAGCTGTTTTTT
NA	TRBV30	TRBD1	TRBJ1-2	CAWNFRGRGGYTF	TGTGCCTGGAATTTTAGGGGGCGCGGTGGCTACACCTTC
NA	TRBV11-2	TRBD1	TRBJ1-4	CASSFGQGGNEKLFF	TGTGCCAGCAGCTTCGGACAGGGGGGGAATGAAAAACTGTTTTTT
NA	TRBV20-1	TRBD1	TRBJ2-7	CSARDAAGGHF	TGCAGTGCTAGAGATGCGGCAGGGGGCCACTTC
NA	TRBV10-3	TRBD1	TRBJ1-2	CAISAAGTGANYGYTF	TGTGCCATCAGTGCAGCCGGGACAGGGGCCAACTATGGCTACACCTTC
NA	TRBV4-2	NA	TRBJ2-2	CASSPRLVNTGELFF	TGTGCCAGCAGCCCCCGACTAGTGAACACCGGGGAGCTGTTTTTT